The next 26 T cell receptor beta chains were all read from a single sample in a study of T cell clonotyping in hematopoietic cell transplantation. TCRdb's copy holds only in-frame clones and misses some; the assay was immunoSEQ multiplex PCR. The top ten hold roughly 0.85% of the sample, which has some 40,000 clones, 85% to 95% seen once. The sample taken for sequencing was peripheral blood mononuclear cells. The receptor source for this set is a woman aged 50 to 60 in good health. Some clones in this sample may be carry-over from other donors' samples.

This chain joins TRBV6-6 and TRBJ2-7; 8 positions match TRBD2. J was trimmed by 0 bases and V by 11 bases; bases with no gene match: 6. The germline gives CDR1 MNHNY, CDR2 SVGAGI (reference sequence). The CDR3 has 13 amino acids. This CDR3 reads CASRGGASYEQYF. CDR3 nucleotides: TGTGCCTCCCGGGGGGGGGCCTCCTACGAGCAGTACTTC.

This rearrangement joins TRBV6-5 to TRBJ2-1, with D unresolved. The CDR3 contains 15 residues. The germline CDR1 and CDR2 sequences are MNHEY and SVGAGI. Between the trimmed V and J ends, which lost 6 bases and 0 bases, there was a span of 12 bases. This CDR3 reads CASSLSASSYNEQFF. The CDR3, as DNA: TGTGCCAGCAGCCTCAGCGCTAGCTCCTACAATGAGCAGTTCTTC.

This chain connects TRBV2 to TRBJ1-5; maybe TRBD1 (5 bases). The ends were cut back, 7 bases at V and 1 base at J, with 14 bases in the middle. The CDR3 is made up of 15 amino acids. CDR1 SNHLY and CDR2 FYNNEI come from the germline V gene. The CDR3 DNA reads TGTGCCAGCAAGTTGGGGCAAACAAGCAATCAGCCCCAGCATTTT. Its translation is CASKLGQTSNQPQHF. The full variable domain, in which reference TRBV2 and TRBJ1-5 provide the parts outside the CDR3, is EPEVTQTPSHQVTQMGQEVILRCVPISNHLYFYWYRQILGQKVEFLVSFYNNEISEKSEIFDDQFSVERPDGSNFTLKIRSTKLEDSAMYFCASKLGQTSNQPQHFGDGTRLSIL.

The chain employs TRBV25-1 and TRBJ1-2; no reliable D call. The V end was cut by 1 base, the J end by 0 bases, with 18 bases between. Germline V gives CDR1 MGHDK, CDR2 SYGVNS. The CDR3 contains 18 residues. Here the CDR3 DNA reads TGTGCCAGCAGTGAATTAAAATTGGGAGGGATCGCTAACTATGGCTACACCTTC. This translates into CASSELKLGGIANYGYTF.

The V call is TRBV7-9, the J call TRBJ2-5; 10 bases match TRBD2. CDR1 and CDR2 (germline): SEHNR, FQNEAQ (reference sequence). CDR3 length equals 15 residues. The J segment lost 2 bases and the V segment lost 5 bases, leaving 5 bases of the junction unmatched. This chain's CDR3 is CASSRTSGEQETQYF. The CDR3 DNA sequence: TGTGCCAGCAGCAGGACTAGCGGAGAACAAGAGACCCAGTACTTC.

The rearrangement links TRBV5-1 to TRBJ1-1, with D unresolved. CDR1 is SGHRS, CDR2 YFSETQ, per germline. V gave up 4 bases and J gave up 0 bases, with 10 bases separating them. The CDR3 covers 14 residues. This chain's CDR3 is CASSVDRLNTEAFF. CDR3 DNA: TGCGCCAGCAGCGTGGACCGATTGAACACTGAAGCTTTCTTT.

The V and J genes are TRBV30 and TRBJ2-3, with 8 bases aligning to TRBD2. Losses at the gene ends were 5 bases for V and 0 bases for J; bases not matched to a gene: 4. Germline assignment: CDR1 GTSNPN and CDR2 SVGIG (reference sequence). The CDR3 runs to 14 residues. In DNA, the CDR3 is TGTGCCTGGGTGGGCGGGGGGAGCACAGATACGCAGTATTTT. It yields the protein CAWVGGGSTDTQYF.

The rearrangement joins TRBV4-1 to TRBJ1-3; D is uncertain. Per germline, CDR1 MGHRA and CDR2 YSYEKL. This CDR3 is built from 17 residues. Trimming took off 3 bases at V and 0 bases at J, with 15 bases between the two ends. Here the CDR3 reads CASSHRRMEDSGNTIYF. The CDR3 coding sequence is TGCGCCAGCAGCCACAGACGGATGGAGGACTCTGGAAACACCATATATTTT.

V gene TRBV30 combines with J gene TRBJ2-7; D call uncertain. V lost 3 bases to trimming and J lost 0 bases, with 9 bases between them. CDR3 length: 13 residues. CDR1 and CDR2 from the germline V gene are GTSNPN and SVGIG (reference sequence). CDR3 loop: CAWRNPSSYEQYF. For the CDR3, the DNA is TGTGCCTGGAGAAACCCTAGCTCCTACGAGCAGTACTTC.

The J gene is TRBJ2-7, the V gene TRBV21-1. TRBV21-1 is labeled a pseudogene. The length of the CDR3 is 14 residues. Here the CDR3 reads CASIRLELACEQYF. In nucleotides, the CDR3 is TGTGCCAGCATTAGGCTCGAACTGGCGTGCGAGCAGTACTTC.

CDR3 sequence (DNA): TGCGCCAGCAGCGCTCTTTGGGGGGAGGAATCACCCCTCCACTTT. It yields the protein CASSALWGEESPLHF. J is TRBJ1-6 and V is TRBV5-1; possibly TRBD1 for D (5 bases). The germline V gene has CDR1 SGHRS and CDR2 YFSETQ. V shed 4 bases and J shed 10 bases, with 18 bases lying between them. The CDR3 contains 15 residues.

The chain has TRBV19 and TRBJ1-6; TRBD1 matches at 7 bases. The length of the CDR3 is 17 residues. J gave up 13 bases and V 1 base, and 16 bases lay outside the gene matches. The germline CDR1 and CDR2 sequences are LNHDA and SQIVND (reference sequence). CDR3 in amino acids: CASSIGGGQREVVPLHF. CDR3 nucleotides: TGTGCCAGTAGTATAGGAGGGGGACAGAGAGAAGTCGTCCCCCTCCACTTT.

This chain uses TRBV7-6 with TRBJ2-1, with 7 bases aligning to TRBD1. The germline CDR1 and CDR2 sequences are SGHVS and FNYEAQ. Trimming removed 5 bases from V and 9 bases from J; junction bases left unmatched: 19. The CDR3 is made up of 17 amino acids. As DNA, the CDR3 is TGTGCCAGCAGCATAACTATTAAGGGGGCACGGAACCTTGAGCAGTTCTTC. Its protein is CASSITIKGARNLEQFF.

The CDR3 DNA reads as TGCGCCAGCAGCCGAGGACAGGGAGAAAAACTGTTTTTT. Residues: CASSRGQGEKLFF. This chain connects TRBV4-1 to TRBJ1-4, with 8 bases that match TRBD1. Germline V gene sequence: CDR1 MGHRA, CDR2 YSYEKL. The CDR3 has 13 amino acids. V shed 4 bases, J shed 8 bases, and the junction held 3 bases outside the gene matches.

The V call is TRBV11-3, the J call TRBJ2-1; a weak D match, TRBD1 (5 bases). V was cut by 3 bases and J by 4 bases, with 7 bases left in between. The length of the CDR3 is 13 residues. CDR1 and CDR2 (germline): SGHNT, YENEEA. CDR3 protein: CASSLNRYNEQFF. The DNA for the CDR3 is TGTGCCAGCAGCTTGAACAGGTACAATGAGCAGTTCTTC. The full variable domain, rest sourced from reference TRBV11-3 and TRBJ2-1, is EAGVVQSPRYKIIEKKQPVAFWCNPISGHNTLYWYLQNLGQGPELLIRYENEEAVDDSQLPKDRFSAERLKGVDSTLKIQPAELGDSAVYLCASSLNRYNEQFFGPGTRLTVL.

The CDR3 spells CASSPIGQEGEKLFF. The CDR3 DNA reads as TGTGCCAGCAGTCCAATAGGACAGGAAGGCGAAAAACTGTTTTTT. V is TRBV27 and J is TRBJ1-4; 7 positions match TRBD1. Trimming took 5 bases from V and 8 from J; bases not matched to a gene: 11. Looked up from germline, CDR1 is MNHEY and CDR2 is SMNVEV (reference sequence). The CDR3 has 15 residues.

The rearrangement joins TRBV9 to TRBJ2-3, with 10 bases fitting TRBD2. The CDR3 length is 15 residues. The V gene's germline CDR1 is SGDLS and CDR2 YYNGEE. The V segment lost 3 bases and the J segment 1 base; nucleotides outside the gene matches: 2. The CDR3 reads CASSALAGGTDTQYF. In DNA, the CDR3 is TGTGCCAGCAGCGCTCTAGCGGGGGGCACAGATACGCAGTATTTT.

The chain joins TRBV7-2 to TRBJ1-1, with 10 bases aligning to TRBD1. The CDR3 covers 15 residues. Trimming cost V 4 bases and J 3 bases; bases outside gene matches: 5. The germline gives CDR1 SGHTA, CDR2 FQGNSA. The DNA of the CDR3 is TGTGCCAGCAGCTCGACAGGGGGCGGGTACACTGAAGCTTTCTTT. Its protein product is CASSSTGGGYTEAFF.

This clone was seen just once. The chain's CDR3 is CASSAPRTGGDNEQFF. CDR3 in DNA: TGTGCCAGCAGCGCCCCCCGGACAGGAGGGGACAATGAGCAGTTCTTC. The V gene is TRBV9, the J gene TRBJ2-1; a possible D gene is TRBD1 (7 bases). Germline loops: CDR1 SGDLS, CDR2 YYNGEE. V dropped 3 bases and J dropped 5 bases, with 18 bases sitting between them. The length of the CDR3 is 16 residues.

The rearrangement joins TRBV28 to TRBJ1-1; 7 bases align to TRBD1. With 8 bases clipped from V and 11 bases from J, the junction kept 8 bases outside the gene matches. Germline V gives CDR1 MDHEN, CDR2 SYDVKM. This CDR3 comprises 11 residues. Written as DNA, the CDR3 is TGTGCCAGCGGTGACAGGGTGTGGGCTTTCTTT. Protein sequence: CASGDRVWAFF.

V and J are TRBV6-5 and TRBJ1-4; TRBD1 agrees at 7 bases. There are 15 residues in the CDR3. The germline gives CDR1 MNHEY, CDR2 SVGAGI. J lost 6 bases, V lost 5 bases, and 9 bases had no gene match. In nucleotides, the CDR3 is TGTGCCAGCAGTCACTTAACAGGGGTGGATGAAAAACTGTTTTTT. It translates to CASSHLTGVDEKLFF.

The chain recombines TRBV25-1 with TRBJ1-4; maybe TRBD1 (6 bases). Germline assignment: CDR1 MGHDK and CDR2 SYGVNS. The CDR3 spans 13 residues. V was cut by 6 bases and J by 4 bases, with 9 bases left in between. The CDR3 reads CASRDSINEKLFF. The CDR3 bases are TGTGCCAGCAGGGACAGCATTAATGAAAAACTGTTTTTT.

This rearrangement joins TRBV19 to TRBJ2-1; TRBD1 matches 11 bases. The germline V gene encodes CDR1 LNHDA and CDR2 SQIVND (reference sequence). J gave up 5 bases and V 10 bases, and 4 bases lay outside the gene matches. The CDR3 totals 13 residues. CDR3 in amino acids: CATKGQGDNEQFF. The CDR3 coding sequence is TGTGCCACCAAGGGACAGGGGGACAATGAGCAGTTCTTC.

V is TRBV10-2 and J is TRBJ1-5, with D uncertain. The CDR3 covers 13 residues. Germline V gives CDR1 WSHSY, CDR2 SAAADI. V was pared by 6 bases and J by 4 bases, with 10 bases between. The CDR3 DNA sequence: TGCGCCAGCAGGGAGACGGGGAATCAGCCCCAGCATTTT. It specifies CASRETGNQPQHF.

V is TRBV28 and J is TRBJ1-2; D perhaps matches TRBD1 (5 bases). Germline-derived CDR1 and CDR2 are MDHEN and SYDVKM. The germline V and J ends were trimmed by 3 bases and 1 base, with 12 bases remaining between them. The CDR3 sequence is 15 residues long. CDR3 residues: CASSLLGPFNYGYTF. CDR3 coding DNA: TGTGCCAGCAGTTTGTTGGGGCCATTTAACTATGGCTACACCTTC.

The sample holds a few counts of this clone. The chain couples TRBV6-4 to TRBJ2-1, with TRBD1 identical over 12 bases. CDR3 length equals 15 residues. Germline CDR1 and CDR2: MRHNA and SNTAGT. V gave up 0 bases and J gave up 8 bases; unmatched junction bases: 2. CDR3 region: CASSDSGTGGDEQFF. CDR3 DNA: TGTGCCAGCAGTGACTCCGGGACAGGGGGCGATGAGCAGTTCTTC.